These T cell receptor beta chains were read from a single sample in a study of blood T cell repertoires in COVID-19. Profiled with immunoSEQ multiplex PCR; TCRdb holds only in-frame clones, not every one. The data hold roughly 500,000 clones, with more than 85% observed a single time. Sequenced sample: PBMCs or T cells enriched from blood (not recorded which). The receptor set was obtained from an older woman who had recovered from COVID-19. Each CDR3 is given with its conserved first and last residue.

v_call cdr3_aa
TRBV27 CASRGTGQGAGYTF
TRBV6-5 CASLLRGVSYEQYF
TRBV7-2 CASSSRSGSHNEQFF
TRBV6-5 CASSTQGSGNTIYF
TRBV18 CASSRGGLAYNEQFF
TRBV19 CASSTQGDRNTEAFF
TRBV9 CASSVQGFGNTIYF
TRBV12-5 CASGPLAAFTGELFF
TRBV5-5 CASSLERGQETQYF
TRBV6-6 CASLTGNEQFF
TRBV12-5 CASGLVPGQMSYGYTF
TRBV10-1 CASSESTGENSPLHF
TRBV7-2 CASSLGTSGGRELFF
TRBV7-6 CASSHARGVTGNTIYF
TRBV2 CASTELEQLAQYF
TRBV15 CATSRGAGNSPLHF
TRBV3-1/TRBV3-2 CASSQGSGFGNTEAFF
TRBV10-1 CASSLDRISTEAFF
TRBV5-4 CASSAGAGLRTEAFF
TRBV2 CASTSGVYTYEQYF
TRBV5-1 CASSFGTGRTGELFF
TRBV27 CASSSLGTWGNEQFF
TRBV27 CASSLRTSGTDTQYF
TRBV5-1 CASSWAGLVGSTGELFF
TRBV7-2 CASSWDRLGAYGYTF
TRBV28 CASSFTGGINSPLHF
TRBV30 CAWSVRTAGDSPLHF
TRBV11-3 CASSLVGWTTTGYNEQFF
TRBV29-1 CSAQRGTGEETQYF
TRBV5-1 CASSLRGLDEQYF
TRBV18 CASSLLGGYNEQFF
TRBV2 CASSERGEGGSPLHF
TRBV7-2 CASRRGSSGNTIYF
TRBV5-1 CASSYSGGPGDTQYF
TRBV5-1 CASSLTGVTGGEQYF
TRBV21-1 CASREVDGYTF
TRBV9 CASSKTGTVNQPQHF
TRBV30 CAWSLGTGASYGYTF
TRBV28 CASRYTNTEAFF
TRBV11-3 CASSPRDRGLWQETQYF
TRBV14 CASSQGMRGETQYF
TRBV4-1 CASSLARLGENEKLFF
TRBV5-5 CASSAPGHDNEQYF
TRBV6-5 CASRDRGFTNEKLFF
TRBV7-8 CASSLANNYGYTF
TRBV5-1 CASSSHTGELFF
TRBV5-1 CASSLGDRPSGLYGYTF
TRBV2 CASTRERGETQYF